This is a list of T cell receptor beta chains from one sample in a study of CD8+ T cells in alopecia areata. Assay used: immunoSEQ multiplex PCR; TCRdb lists only in-frame clones, some missing. The data show hundreds of thousands of clones, less than 80% seen once. Here the sequenced sample was CD4+ T cells sorted from blood, taken at week 0. Receptor source: a human donor with alopecia areata. The CDR3 runs from the conserved cysteine through the conserved F or W. The D gene is left open where the match is weak. The size of a clone is reported for some rows only, either as once, few or many, or as a class for expanded clones.

J | V | size | D | DNA | CDR3
TRBJ2-5 | TRBV29-1 | few | TRBD1 | TGCAGCGTTGACGGAGGACAGGGCCAAGAGACCCAGTACTTC | CSVDGGQGQETQYF
TRBJ2-7 | TRBV4-2 | . | TRBD1 | TGTGCCAGCAGCCAAGAAGACAGGGGGTACGAGCAGTACTTC | CASSQEDRGYEQYF
TRBJ2-5 | TRBV6-5 | . | TRBD1 | TGTGCCAGCAGTTCGACAGGGGGGAGTGGAGTGCGTCCCCAGTACTTC | CASSSTGGSGVRPQYF
TRBJ2-6 | TRBV13 | . | . | TGTGCCAGCAGCGGTGGTATCGCTGGGGCCAACGTCCTGACTTTC | CASSGGIAGANVLTF
TRBJ2-7 | TRBV6-5 | . | . | TGTGCCAGCAGTTATAGTTGGGCCCGGGAGCAGTACTTC | CASSYSWAREQYF
TRBJ1-5 | TRBV30 | once | TRBD1 | TGTGCCTTTAAGGGACAGGGGCACAATCAGCCCCAGCATTTT | CAFKGQGHNQPQHF
TRBJ1-6 | TRBV5-1 | . | TRBD1 | TGCGCCAGCAGCTTGGAGGGACAGGGCCGGTCACCCCTCCACTTT | CASSLEGQGRSPLHF
TRBJ2-7 | TRBV7-2 | . | TRBD1 | TGTGCCAGCAGCCAGGGACAGGCCTCCTACGAGCAGTACTTC | CASSQGQASYEQYF
TRBJ2-5 | TRBV6-5 | . | . | TGTGCCAGCAGCCTCATGGGGGAGCAGTACTTC | CASSLMGEQYF
TRBJ2-1 | TRBV27 | . | TRBD1 | TGTGCCAGCAGTTCCCGGACAGGCTCCTACAATGAGCAGTTCTTC | CASSSRTGSYNEQFF
TRBJ2-2 | TRBV4-3 | . | . | TGCGCCAGCAGCCTTTTTCCGGGGAACACCGGGGAGCTGTTTTTT | CASSLFPGNTGELFF
TRBJ2-5 | TRBV29-1 | . | . | TGCAGCCTGACTTTTTTTTGGGGGGATCGGGAGACCCAGTACTTC | CSLTFFWGDRETQYF
TRBJ1-1 | TRBV5-1 | . | TRBD1 | TGCGCCAGCAGCTCCCTTGGACAGGCCCCCACTGAAGCTTTCTTT | CASSSLGQAPTEAFF
TRBJ1-5 | TRBV7-6 | . | . | TGTGCCAGCAGCACCGGGACGGCTAATCAGCCCCAGCATTTT | CASSTGTANQPQHF
TRBJ2-1 | TRBV5-5 | . | . | TGTGCCAGCAGCCCGAGGGACACTCACCACAATGAGCAGTTCTTC | CASSPRDTHHNEQFF
TRBJ1-5 | TRBV5-6 | . | TRBD1 | TGTGCCAGCAGCCGGGGACAGACATTTCAGCCCCAGCATTTT | CASSRGQTFQPQHF
TRBJ1-6 | TRBV27 | . | TRBD1 | TGTGCCAGCAAGGGACAGGGAGTTTCACCCCTCCACTTT | CASKGQGVSPLHF
TRBJ2-2 | TRBV29-1 | once | . | TGCAGCGTCTCATGGAAGGCGAACACCGGGGAGCTGTTTTTT | CSVSWKANTGELFF
TRBJ2-7 | TRBV29-1 | . | . | TGCAGCGTTCGGGCAGCTCCGTCCGGCGAGCAGTACTTC | CSVRAAPSGEQYF
TRBJ1-1 | TRBV7-3 | . | . | TGTGCCAGCAGCCCCACGGGGAACACTGAAGCTTTCTTT | CASSPTGNTEAFF
TRBJ1-5 | TRBV30 | . | . | TGTGCCTGGAGCGAAGGGTCCGGGGGAGGCAATCAGCCCCAGCATTTT | CAWSEGSGGGNQPQHF
TRBJ2-3 | TRBV5-6 | . | . | TGTGCCAGCAGCATTAGTCCCAAAGATACGCAGTATTTT | CASSISPKDTQYF
TRBJ2-3 | TRBV4-1 | . | TRBD2 | TGCGCCAGCAGCTCAGGGCGTCTGACGGGGGGAGATACGCAGTATTTT | CASSSGRLTGGDTQYF
TRBJ2-5 | TRBV9 | . | . | TGTGCCAGCAGCGCGAGCGACGGGATGCCCGGTGGGACCCAGTACTTC | CASSASDGMPGGTQYF
TRBJ2-3 | TRBV5-6 | few | TRBD1 | TGTGCCAGCAGCCTACGGACAGGGGGCACAGATACGCAGTATTTT | CASSLRTGGTDTQYF
TRBJ2-1 | TRBV2 | few | TRBD2 | TGTGCCAGCAGTAAGACTAGCGGGGGGGCTAATGAGCAGTTCTTC | CASSKTSGGANEQFF
TRBJ1-5 | TRBV27 | . | . | TGTGCCAGCAGAGAAGGGCAGAGTCAGCCCCAGCATTTT | CASREGQSQPQHF
TRBJ1-2 | TRBV5-6 | . | . | TGTGCCAGCAGCTTGAACCGACAGCGAGAGGACTATGGCTACACCTTC | CASSLNRQREDYGYTF
TRBJ2-5 | TRBV29-1 | few | . | TGCAGCGTTGAGATTAACCAAGAGACCCAGTACTTC | CSVEINQETQYF
TRBJ2-7 | TRBV7-2 | few | TRBD2 | TGTGCCAGCAGTCCTAGCGGGGGGCGAACCTACGAGCAGTACTTC | CASSPSGGRTYEQYF
TRBJ2-3 | TRBV6-1 | . | . | TGTGCCAGCAGTGTTGAGGGGTGGCAGGGTCCAGATACGCAGTATTTT | CASSVEGWQGPDTQYF
TRBJ2-7 | TRBV2 | once | . | TGTGCCAGCAGGATGACAGGCCCCTCCTACGAGCAGTACTTC | CASRMTGPSYEQYF
TRBJ1-1 | TRBV30 | . | TRBD1 | TGTGCCTACCACAGGGGATTCACTGAAGCTTTCTTT | CAYHRGFTEAFF
TRBJ1-1 | TRBV15 | . | TRBD1 | TGTGCCACCAGCAGACCAAGGACAGGGGGGGCTGAAGCTTTCTTT | CATSRPRTGGAEAFF
TRBJ2-5 | TRBV5-1 | . | . | TGCGCCAGCACGGCGGCTGGGGAGACCCAGTACTTC | CASTAAGETQYF
TRBJ2-3 | TRBV5-4 | . | . | TGTGCCAGCAGCTCCTCCCTGGCGGGGACTAGCACAGATACGCAGTATTTT | CASSSSLAGTSTDTQYF
TRBJ2-5 | TRBV7-2 | . | TRBD2 | TGTGCCAGCAGCTTTTTCGGACTAGAGCAGACCCAGTACTTC | CASSFFGLEQTQYF
TRBJ2-3 | TRBV30 | once | . | TGTGCCTGGAGTGTCCGGCGGCGCACAGATACGCAGTATTTT | CAWSVRRRTDTQYF
TRBJ2-1 | TRBV29-1 | . | . | TGCAGCGTTGAGCCCAACAATGAGCAGTTCTTC | CSVEPNNEQFF